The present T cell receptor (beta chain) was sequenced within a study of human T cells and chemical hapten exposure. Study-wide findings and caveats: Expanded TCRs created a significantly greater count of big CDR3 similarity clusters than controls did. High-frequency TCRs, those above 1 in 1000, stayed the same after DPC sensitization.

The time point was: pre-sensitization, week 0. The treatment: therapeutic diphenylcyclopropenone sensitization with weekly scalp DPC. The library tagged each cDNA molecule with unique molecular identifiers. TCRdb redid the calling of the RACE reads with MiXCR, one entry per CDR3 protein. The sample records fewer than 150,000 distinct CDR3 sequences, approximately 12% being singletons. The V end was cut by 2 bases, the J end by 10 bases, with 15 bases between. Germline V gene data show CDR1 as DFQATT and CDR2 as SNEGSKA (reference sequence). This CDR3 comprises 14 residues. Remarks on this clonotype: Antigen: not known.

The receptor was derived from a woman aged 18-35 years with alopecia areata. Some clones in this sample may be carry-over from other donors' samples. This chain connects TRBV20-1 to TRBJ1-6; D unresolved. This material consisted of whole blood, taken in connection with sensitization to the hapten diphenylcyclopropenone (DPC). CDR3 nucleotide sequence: TGCAGTGCTAGAACCCAGGCCGGAGGGTCACCCCTCCACTTT. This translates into CSARTQAGGSPLHF.